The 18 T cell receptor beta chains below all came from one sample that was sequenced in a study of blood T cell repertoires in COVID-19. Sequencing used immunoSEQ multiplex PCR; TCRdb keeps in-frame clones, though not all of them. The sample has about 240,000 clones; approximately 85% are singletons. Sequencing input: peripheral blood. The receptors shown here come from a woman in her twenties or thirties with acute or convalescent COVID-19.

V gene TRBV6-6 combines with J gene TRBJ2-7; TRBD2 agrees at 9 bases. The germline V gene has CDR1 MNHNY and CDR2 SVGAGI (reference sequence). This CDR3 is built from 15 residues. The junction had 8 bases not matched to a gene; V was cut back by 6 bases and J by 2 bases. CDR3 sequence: CASSFVRGGTYEQYF. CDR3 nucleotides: TGTGCCAGCAGCTTTGTGCGGGGGGGGACCTACGAGCAGTACTTC.

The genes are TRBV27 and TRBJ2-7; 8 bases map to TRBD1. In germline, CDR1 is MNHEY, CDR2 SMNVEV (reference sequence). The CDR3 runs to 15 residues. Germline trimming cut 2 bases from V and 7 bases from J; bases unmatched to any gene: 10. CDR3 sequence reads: CASSLQGARVREQYF. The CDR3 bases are TGTGCCAGCAGTTTACAGGGGGCTCGGGTTCGTGAGCAGTACTTC.

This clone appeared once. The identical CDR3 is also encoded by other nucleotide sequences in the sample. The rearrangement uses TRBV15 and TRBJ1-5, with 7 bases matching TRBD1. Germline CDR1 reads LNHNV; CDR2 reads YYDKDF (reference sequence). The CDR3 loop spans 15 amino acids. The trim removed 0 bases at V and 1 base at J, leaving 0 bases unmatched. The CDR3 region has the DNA TGTGCCACCAGCAGAGAACAGGGGAGCAATCAGCCCCAGCATTTT. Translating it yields CATSREQGSNQPQHF.

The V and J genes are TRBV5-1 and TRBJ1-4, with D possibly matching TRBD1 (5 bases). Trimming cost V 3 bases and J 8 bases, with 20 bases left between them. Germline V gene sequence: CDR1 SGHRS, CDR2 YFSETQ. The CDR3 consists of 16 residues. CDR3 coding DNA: TGCGCCAGCAGCTCCGGATCGGTTCACAGGACGGAAAAACTGTTTTTT. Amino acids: CASSSGSVHRTEKLFF.

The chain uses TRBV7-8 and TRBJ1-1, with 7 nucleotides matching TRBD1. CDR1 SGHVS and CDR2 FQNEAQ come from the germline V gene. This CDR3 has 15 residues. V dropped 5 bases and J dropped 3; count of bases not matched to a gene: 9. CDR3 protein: CASSPMRGLDTEAFF. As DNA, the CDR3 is TGTGCCAGCAGCCCGATGAGGGGGCTGGACACTGAAGCTTTCTTT.

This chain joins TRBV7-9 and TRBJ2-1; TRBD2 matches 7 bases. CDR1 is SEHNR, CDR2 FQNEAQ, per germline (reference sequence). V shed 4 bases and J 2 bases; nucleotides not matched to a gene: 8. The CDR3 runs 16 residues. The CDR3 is CASSSLYGGTYNEQFF. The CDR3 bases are TGTGCCAGCAGCTCCCTTTACGGGGGGACCTACAATGAGCAGTTCTTC.

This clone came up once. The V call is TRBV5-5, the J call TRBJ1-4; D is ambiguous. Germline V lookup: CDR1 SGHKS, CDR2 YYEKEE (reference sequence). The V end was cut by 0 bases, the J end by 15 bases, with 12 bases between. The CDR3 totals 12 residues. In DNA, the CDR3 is TGTGCCAGCAGCTTGGATCGGGAAAGGGTGTTTTTT. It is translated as CASSLDRERVFF.

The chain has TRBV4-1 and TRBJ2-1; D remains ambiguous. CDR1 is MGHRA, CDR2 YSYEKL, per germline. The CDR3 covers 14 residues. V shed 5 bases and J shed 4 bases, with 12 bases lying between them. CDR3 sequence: CASSTPSRYNEQFF. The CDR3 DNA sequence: TGCGCCAGCAGCACCCCTTCCAGGTACAATGAGCAGTTCTTC.

CDR3 sequence reads: CASTDRVGQPQHF. The DNA of the CDR3 is TGTGCCAGCACCGACAGGGTAGGACAGCCCCAGCATTTT. The chain carries TRBV6-5 and TRBJ1-5, with 7 bases lining up with TRBD1. The trim removed 7 bases at V and 7 bases at J, leaving 7 bases unmatched. CDR3 size: 13 residues. Looked up from germline, CDR1 is MNHEY and CDR2 is SVGAGI.

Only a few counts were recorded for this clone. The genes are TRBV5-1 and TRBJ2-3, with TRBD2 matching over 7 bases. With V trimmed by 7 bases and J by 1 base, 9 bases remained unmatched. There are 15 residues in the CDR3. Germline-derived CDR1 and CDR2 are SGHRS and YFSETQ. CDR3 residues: CASGPFGGGTDTQYF. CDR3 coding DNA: TGCGCCAGCGGCCCCTTTGGGGGGGGCACAGATACGCAGTATTTT.

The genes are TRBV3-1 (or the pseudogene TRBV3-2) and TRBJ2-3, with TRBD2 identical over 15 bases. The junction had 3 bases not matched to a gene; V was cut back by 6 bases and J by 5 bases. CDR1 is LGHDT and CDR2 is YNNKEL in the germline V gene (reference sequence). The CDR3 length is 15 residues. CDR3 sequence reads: CASSWGLAGGDTQYF. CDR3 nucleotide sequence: TGTGCCAGCAGTTGGGGACTAGCGGGAGGAGATACGCAGTATTTT.

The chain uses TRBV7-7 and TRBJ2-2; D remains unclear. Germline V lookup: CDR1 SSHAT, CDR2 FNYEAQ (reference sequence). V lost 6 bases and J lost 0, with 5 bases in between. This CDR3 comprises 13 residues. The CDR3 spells CASRSANTGELFF. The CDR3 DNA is TGTGCCAGCAGGAGTGCGAACACCGGGGAGCTGTTTTTT.

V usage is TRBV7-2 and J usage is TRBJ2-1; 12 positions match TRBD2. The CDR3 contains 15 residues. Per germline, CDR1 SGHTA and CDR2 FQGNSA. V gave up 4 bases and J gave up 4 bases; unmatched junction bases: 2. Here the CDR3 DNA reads TGTGCCAGCAGCTCCGGACTAGCGGGATACAATGAGCAGTTCTTC. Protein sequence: CASSSGLAGYNEQFF.

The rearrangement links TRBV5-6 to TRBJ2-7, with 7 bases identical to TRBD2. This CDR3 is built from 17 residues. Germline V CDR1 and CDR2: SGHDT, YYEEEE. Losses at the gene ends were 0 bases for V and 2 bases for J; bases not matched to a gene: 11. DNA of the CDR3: TGTGCCAGCAGCTTGGAGACTAGCAGACTGGGGCCCTACGAGCAGTACTTC. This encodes CASSLETSRLGPYEQYF.

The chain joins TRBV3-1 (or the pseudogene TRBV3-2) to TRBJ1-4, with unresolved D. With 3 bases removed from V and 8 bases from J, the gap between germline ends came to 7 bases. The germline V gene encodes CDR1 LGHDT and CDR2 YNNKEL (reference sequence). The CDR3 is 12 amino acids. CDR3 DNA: TGTGCCAGCAGCCAGCGCGGCGAAAAACTGTTTTTT. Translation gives CASSQRGEKLFF.

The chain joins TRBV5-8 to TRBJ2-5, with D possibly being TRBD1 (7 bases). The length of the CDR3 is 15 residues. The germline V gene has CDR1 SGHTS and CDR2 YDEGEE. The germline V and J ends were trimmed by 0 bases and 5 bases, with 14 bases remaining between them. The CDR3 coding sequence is TGTGCCAGCAGCTTGGAAGGGGGCGGAGGGGAGACCCAGTACTTC. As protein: CASSLEGGGGETQYF.

CDR3 in DNA: TGTGCCACCAGTGAGGCGGGACAGACCTTTGAGCAGTTCTTC. Translation: CATSEAGQTFEQFF. The chain is built from TRBV24-1 and TRBJ2-1, with a weak D call TRBD1 (7 bases). V was shortened by 4 bases and J by 9 bases, with 15 bases between the two germline ends. This CDR3 has 14 amino acids. The germline V gene has CDR1 KGHDR and CDR2 SFDVKD.

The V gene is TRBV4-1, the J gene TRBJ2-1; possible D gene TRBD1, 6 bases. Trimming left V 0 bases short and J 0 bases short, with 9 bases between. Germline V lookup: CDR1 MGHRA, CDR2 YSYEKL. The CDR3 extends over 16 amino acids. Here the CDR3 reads CASSQDLDSSYNEQFF. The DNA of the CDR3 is TGCGCCAGCAGCCAAGACCTGGACAGCTCCTACAATGAGCAGTTCTTC.